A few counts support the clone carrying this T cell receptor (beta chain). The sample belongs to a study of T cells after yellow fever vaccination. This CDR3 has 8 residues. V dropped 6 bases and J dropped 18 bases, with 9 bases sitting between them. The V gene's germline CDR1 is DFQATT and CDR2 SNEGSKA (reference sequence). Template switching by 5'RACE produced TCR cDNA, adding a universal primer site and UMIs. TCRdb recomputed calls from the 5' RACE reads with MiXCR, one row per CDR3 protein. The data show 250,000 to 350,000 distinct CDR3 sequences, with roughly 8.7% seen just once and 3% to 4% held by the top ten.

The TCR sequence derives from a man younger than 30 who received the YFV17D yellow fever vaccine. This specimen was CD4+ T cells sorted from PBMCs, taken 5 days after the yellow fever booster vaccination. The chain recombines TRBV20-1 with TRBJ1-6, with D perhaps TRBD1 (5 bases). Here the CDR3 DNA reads TGCAGTGCCGAAGGGGACCACTTT. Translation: CSAEGDHF.